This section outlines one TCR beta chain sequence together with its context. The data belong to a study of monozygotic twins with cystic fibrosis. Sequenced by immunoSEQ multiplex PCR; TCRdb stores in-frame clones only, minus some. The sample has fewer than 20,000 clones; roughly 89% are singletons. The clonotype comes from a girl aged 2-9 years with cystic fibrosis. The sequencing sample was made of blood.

Here the CDR3 reads CASTRQALNEKLFF. The CDR3 DNA reads TGTGCCAGCACCCGACAGGCCCTTAATGAAAAACTGTTTTTT. The rearrangement joins TRBV18 to TRBJ1-4; weak D call: TRBD1 (6 bases). The germline CDR1 and CDR2 sequences are KGHSH and LQKENI. The germline V and J ends were trimmed by 8 bases and 4 bases, with 14 bases remaining between them. The CDR3 sequence is 14 residues long.